The source of this T cell receptor (beta chain) is a study of blood T cell repertoires in COVID-19. The CDR3 is made up of 14 amino acids. Germline CDR1 and CDR2: LNHDA and SQIVND (reference sequence). V dropped 3 bases and J dropped 10 bases, with 16 bases sitting between them. The method was immunoSEQ multiplex PCR; TCRdb's version includes in-frame clones alone and lacks a portion of them. The table includes about 150,000 clones, roughly 80% detected once. Material for sequencing was peripheral blood. This TCR was recovered from a man aged 55-75 years with acute or convalescent COVID-19. The J gene is TRBJ2-1, the V gene TRBV19; no definite D call. The CDR3 DNA is TGTGCCAGTAGTATCCCACCTCCTTCACTAGAGCAGTTCTTC. Translated, it gives CASSIPPPSLEQFF.